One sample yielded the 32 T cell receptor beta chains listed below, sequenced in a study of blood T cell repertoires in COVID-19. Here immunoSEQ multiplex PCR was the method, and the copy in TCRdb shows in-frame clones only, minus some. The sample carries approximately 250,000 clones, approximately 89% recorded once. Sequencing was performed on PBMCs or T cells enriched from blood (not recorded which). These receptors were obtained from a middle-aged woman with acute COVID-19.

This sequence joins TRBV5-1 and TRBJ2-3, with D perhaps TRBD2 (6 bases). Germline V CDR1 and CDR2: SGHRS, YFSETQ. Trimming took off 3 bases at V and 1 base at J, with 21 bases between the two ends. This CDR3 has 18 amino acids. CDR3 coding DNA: TGCGCCAGCAGCTCCCGCAGTTTGGGGGGATGGGGCACAGATACGCAGTATTTT. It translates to CASSSRSLGGWGTDTQYF.

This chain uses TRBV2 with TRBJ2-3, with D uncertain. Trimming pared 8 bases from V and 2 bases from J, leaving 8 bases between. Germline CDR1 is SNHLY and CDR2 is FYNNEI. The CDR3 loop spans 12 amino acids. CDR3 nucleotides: TGTGCCAGCGCCGAGTACACAGATACGCAGTATTTT. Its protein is CASAEYTDTQYF.

The CDR3 is CASSQDLLAGDYYNEQFF. The DNA of the CDR3 is TGTGCCAGCAGCCAAGATCTCCTAGCGGGGGATTATTACAATGAGCAGTTCTTC. The chain links TRBV4-2 to TRBJ2-1; 10 nucleotides agree with TRBD2. The germline V gene has CDR1 LGHNA and CDR2 YNFKEQ. With V trimmed by 0 bases and J by 4 bases, 9 bases remained unmatched. The CDR3 loop spans 18 amino acids.

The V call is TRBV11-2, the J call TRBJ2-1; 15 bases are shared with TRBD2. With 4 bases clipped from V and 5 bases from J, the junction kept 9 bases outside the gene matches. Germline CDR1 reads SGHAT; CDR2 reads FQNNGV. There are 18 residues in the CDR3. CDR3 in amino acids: CASSSRPGLAGGHNEQFF. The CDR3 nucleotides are TGTGCCAGCAGCTCGCGACCGGGACTAGCGGGAGGACACAATGAGCAGTTCTTC.

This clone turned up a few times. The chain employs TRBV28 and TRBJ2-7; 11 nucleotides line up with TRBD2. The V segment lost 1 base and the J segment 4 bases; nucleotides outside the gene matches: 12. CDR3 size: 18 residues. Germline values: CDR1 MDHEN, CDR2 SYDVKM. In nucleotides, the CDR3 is TGTGCCAGCAGTTTATTTGCCGCTACTAGCGGGAGTCGATACGAGCAGTACTTC. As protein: CASSLFAATSGSRYEQYF.

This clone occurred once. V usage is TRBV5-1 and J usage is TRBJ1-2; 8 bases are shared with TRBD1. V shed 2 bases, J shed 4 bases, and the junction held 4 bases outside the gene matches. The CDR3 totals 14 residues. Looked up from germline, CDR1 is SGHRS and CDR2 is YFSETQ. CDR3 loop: CASSLEQGVYGYTF. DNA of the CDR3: TGCGCCAGCAGCTTAGAACAGGGGGTCTATGGCTACACCTTC.

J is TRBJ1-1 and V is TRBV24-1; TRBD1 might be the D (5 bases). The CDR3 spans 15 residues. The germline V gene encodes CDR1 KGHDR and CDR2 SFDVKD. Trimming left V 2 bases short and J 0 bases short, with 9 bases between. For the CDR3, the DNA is TGTGCCACCAGTGATTCCCGACAGATGAACACTGAAGCTTTCTTT. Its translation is CATSDSRQMNTEAFF.

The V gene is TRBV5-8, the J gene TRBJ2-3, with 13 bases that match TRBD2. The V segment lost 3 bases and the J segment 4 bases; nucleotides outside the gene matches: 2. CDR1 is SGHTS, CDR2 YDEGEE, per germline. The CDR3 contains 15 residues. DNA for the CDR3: TGTGCCAGCAGCTACGGACTAGCGGGAGCAGATACGCAGTATTTT. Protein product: CASSYGLAGADTQYF.

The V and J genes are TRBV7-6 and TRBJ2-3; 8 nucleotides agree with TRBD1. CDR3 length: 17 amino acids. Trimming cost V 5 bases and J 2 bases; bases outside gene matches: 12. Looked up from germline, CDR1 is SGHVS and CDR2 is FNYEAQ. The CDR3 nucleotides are TGTGCCAGCAGCCAAGTGAAGGGGACAGGCCTCACAGATACGCAGTATTTT. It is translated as CASSQVKGTGLTDTQYF.

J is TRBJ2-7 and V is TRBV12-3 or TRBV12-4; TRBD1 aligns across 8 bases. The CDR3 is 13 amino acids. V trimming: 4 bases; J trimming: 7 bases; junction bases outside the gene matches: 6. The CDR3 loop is CASSYGTGGEQYF. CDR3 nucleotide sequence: TGTGCCAGCAGTTACGGGACAGGCGGTGAGCAGTACTTC.

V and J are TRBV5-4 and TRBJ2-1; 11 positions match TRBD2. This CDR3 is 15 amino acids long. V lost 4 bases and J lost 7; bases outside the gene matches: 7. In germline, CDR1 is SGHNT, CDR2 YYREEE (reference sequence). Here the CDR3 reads CASSPGTSGNNEQFF. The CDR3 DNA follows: TGTGCCAGCAGCCCCGGGACTAGCGGAAATAATGAGCAGTTCTTC. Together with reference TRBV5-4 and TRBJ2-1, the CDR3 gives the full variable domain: ETGVTQSPTHLIKTRGQQVTLRCSSQSGHNTVSWYQQALGQGPQFIFQYYREEENGRGNFPPRFSGLQFPNYSSELNVNALELDDSALYLCASSPGTSGNNEQFFGPGTRLTVL.

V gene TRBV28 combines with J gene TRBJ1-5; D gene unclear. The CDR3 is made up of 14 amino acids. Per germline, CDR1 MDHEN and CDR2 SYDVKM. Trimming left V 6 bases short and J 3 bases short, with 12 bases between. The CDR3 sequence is CASRASAFNQPQHF. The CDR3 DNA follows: TGTGCCAGCAGAGCGTCAGCCTTCAATCAGCCCCAGCATTTT.

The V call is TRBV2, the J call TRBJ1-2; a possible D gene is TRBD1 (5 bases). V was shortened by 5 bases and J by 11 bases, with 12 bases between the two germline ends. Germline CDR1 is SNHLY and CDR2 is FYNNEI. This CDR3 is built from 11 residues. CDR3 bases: TGTGCCAGCAGTCAGACAGCGGGTTACACCTTC. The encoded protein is CASSQTAGYTF.

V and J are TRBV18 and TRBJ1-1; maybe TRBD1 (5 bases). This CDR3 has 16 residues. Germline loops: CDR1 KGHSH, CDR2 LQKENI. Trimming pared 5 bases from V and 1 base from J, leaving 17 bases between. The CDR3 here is CASSSDSKPKNTEAFF. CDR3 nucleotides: TGTGCCAGCTCATCCGACAGCAAACCTAAGAACACTGAAGCTTTCTTT.

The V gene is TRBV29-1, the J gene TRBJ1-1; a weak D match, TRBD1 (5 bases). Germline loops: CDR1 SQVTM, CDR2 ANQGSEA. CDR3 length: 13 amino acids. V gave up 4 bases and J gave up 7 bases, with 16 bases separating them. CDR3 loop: CSVVEGPGGEAFF. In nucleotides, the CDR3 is TGCAGCGTTGTGGAGGGACCCGGGGGTGAAGCTTTCTTT.

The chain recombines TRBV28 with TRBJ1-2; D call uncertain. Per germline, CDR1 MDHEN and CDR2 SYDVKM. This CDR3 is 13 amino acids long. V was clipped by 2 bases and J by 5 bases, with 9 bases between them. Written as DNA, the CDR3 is TGTGCCAGCAGTTTACCTGGCAGTTATGGCTACACCTTC. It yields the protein CASSLPGSYGYTF.

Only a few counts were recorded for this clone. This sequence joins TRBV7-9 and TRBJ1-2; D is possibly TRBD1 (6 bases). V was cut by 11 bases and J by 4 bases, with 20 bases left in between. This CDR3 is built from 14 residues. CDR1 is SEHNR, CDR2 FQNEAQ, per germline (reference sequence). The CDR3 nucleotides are TGTGCCCTCCTTGAACTACAGGGAACCTATGGCTACACCTTC. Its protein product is CALLELQGTYGYTF.

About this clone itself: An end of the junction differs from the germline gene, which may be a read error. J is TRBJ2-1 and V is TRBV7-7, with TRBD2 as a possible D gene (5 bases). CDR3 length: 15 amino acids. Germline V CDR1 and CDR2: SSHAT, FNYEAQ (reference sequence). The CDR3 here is CASSLEIGSGAEQFF. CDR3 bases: TGTGCTAGCAGCTTAGAGATCGGAAGCGGTGCTGAGCAGTTCTTC.

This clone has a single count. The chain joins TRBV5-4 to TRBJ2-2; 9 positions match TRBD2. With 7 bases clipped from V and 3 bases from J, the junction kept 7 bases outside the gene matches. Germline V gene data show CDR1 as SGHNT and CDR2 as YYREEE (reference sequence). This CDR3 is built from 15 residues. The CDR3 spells CASSSLAGDTGELFF. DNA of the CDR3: TGTGCCAGCTCGAGTTTAGCGGGAGACACCGGGGAGCTGTTTTTT.

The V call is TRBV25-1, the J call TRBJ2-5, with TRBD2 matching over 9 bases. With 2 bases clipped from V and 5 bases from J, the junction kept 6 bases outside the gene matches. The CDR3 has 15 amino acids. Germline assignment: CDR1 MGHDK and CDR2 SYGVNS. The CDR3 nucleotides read TGTGCCAGCAGTGAAGGGGCTAGCGGGATTGAGACCCAGTACTTC. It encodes CASSEGASGIETQYF.

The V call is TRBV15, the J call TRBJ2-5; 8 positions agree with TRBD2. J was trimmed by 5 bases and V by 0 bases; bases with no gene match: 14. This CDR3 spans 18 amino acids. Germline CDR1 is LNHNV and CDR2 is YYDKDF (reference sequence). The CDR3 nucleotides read TGTGCCACCAGCAGAGAACTCCCGACTAGCGAGGAAGGGGAGACCCAGTACTTC. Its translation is CATSRELPTSEEGETQYF.

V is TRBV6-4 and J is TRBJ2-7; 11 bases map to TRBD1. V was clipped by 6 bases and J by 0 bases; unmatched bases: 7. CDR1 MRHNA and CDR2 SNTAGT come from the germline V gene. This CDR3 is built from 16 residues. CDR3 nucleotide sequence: TGTGCCAGCAGCGAAACCGGGACAGGGGGCTCCTACGAGCAGTACTTC. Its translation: CASSETGTGGSYEQYF.

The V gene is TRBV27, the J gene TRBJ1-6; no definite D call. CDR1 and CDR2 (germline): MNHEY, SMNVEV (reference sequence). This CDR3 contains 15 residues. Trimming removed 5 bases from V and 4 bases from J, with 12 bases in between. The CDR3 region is CASSPDGGYNSPLHF. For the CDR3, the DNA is TGTGCCAGCAGTCCCGACGGAGGTTATAATTCACCCCTCCACTTT.

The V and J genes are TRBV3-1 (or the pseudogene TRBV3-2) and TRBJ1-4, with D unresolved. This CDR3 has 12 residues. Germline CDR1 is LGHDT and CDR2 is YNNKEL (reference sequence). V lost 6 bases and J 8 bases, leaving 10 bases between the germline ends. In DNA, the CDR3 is TGTGCCAGCAGTCGAATGGAGGAAAAACTGTTTTTT. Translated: CASSRMEEKLFF.

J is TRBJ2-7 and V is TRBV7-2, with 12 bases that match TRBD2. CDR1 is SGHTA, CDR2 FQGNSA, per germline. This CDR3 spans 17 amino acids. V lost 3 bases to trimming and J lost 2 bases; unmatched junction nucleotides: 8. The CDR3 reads CASSFRTSGTNPYEQYV. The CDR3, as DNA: TGTGCCAGCAGCTTTAGGACTAGCGGGACGAATCCCTACGAGCAGTACGTC.

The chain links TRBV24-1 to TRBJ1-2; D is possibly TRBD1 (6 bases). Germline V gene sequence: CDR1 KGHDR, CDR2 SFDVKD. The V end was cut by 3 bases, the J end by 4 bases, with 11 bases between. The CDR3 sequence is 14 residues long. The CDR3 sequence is CATSDRGNRYGYTF. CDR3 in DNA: TGTGCCACCAGTGATAGGGGGAACCGCTATGGCTACACCTTC.

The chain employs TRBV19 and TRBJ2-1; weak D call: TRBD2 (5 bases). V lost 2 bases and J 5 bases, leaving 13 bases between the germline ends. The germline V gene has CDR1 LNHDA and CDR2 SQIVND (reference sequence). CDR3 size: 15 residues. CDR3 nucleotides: TGTGCCAGTAGTATACAGCTTTCGGGGAACAATGAGCAGTTCTTC. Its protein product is CASSIQLSGNNEQFF.

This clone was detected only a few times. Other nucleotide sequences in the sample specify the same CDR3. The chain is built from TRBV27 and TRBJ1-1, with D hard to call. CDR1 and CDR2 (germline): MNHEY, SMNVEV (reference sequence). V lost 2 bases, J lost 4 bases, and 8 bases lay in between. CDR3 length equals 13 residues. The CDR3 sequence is CASSLDKATEAFF. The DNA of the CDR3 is TGTGCCAGCAGTTTAGACAAGGCCACTGAAGCTTTCTTT.

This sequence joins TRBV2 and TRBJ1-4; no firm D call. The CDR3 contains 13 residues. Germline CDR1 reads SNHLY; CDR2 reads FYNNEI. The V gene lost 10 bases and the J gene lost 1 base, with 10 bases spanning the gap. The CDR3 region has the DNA TGTGCCACCGCGCGGGAAACTAATGAAAAACTGTTTTTT. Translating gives CATARETNEKLFF.

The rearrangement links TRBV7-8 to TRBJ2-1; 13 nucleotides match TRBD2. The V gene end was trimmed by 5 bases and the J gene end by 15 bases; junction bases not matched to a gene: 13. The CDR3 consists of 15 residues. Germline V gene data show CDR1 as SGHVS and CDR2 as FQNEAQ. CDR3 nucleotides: TGTGCCAGCAGCACCGGGACTAGCGGGACTGGAGGACGGTTCTTC. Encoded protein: CASSTGTSGTGGRFF.

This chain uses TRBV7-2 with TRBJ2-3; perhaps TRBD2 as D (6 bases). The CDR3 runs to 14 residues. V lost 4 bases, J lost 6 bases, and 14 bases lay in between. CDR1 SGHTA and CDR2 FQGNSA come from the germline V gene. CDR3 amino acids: CASSWAGRQDTQYF. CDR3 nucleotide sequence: TGTGCCAGCAGCTGGGCGGGGAGACAGGATACGCAGTATTTT.

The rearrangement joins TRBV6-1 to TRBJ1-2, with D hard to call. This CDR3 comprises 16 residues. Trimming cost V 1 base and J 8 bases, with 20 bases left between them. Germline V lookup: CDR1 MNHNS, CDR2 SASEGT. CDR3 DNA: TGTGCCAGCAGTGAAGTAGTCGGTATTACTATACGCGGCTACACCTTC. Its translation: CASSEVVGITIRGYTF.